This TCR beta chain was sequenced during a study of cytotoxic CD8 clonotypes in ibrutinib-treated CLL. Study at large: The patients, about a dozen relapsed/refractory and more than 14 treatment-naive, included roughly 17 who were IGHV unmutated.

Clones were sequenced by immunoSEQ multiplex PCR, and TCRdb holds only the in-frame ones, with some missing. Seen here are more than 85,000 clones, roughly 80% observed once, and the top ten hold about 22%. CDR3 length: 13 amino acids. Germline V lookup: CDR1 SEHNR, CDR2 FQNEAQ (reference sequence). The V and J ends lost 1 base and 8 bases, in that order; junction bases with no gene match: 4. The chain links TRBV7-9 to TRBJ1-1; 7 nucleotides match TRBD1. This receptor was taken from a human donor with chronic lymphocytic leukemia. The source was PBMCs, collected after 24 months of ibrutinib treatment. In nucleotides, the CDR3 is TGTGCCAGCAGCTTAGATGGACAGGCCGAAGCTTTCTTT. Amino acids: CASSLDGQAEAFF.